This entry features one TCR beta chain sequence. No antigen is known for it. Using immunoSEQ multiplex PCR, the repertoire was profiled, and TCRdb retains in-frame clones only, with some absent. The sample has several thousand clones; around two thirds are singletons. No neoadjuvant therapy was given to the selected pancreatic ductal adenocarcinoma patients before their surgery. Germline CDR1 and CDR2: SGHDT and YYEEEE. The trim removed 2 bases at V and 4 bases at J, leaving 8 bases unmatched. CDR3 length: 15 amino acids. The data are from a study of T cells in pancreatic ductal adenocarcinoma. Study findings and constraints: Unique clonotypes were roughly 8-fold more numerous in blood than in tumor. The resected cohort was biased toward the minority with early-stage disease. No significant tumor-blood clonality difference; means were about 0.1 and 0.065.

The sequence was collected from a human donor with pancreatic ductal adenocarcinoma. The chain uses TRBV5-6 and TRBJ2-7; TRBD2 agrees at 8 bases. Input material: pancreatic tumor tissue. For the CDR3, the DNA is TGTGCCAGCAGCTTAACGGGACTAGGGGCTTACGAGCAGTACTTC. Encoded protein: CASSLTGLGAYEQYF.